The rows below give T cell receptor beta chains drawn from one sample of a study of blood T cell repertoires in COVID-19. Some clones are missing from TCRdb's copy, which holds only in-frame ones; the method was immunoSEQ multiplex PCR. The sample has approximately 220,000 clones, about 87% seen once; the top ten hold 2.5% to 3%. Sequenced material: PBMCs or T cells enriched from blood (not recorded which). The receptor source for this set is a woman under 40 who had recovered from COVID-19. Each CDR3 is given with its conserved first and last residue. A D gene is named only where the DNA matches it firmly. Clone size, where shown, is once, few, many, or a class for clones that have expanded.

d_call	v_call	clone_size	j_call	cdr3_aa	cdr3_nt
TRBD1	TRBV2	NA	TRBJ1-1	CASIQGAEGAEAFF	TGTGCCAGTATACAGGGGGCTGAAGGGGCTGAAGCTTTCTTT
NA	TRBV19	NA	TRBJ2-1	CASSIQGTANEQFF	TGTGCCAGTAGTATACAGGGGACGGCTAATGAGCAGTTCTTC
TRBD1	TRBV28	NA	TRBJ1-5	CASSLGQNNQPQHF	TGTGCCAGCAGCCTGGGACAGAACAATCAGCCCCAGCATTTT
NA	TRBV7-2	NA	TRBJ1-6	CASSWGRSSYNSPLHF	TGTGCCAGCAGCTGGGGCAGGAGCTCCTATAATTCACCCCTCCACTTT
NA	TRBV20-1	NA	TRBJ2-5	CSASTRTETQYF	TGCAGTGCTAGTACGAGAACGGAGACCCAGTACTTC
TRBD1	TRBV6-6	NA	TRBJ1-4	CASQGAQNEKLFF	TGTGCCAGCCAGGGGGCGCAGAATGAAAAACTGTTTTTT
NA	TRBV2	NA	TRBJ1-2	CASIPGEFANGYTF	TGTGCCAGCATCCCAGGGGAATTTGCTAATGGCTACACCTTC
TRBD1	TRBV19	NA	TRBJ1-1	CASSPRDRNTEAFF	TGTGCCAGTAGTCCCCGGGACAGAAACACTGAAGCTTTCTTT
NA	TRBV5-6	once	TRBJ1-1	CASSLSGQSLEAFF	TGTGCCAGCAGCTTGTCTGGACAGTCTCTCGAAGCTTTCTTT
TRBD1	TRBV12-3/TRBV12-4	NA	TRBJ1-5	CASNDRDQPQHF	TGTGCCAGCAATGACAGGGATCAGCCCCAGCATTTT
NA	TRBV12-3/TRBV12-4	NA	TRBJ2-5	CASSYRGTQYF	TGTGCCAGCAGTTATCGGGGGACCCAGTACTTC
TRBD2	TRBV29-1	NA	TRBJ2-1	CSVATSAVQGEQFF	TGCAGCGTTGCGACTAGCGCCGTACAAGGGGAGCAGTTCTTC
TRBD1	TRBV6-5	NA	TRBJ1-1	CASSYSMGAGGAAFF	TGTGCCAGCAGTTACTCGATGGGGGCAGGGGGCGCGGCTTTCTTT
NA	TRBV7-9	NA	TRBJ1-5	CASSLFFGQGLGGNQPQHF	TGTGCCAGCAGCTTATTTTTCGGACAAGGTCTAGGGGGCAATCAGCCCCAGCATTTT
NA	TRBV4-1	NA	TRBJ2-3	CASSQDTTNRATDTQYF	TGCGCCAGCAGCCAAGATACGACAAACCGAGCCACAGATACGCAGTATTTT
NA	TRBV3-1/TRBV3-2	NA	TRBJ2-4	CASSQDLADYPGNIQYF	TGTGCCAGCAGCCAAGATCTGGCCGACTACCCCGGAAACATTCAGTACTTC
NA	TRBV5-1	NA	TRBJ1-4	CASRLGPGREDEKLFF	TGCGCCAGCAGACTCGGCCCAGGGCGAGAAGATGAAAAACTGTTTTTT
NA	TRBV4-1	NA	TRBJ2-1	CASSPTPTGGPTNEQFF	TGCGCCAGCAGCCCGACCCCAACGGGGGGCCCCACTAATGAGCAGTTCTTC
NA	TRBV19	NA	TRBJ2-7	CASSIGWSYEQYF	TGTGCCAGTAGTATCGGGTGGTCCTACGAGCAGTACTTC
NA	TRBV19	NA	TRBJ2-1	CASSSAGRGEQFF	TGTGCCAGTAGTAGTGCAGGCCGGGGAGAGCAGTTCTTC
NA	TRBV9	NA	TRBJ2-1	CASSVTTSSYNEQFF	TGTGCCAGCAGCGTAACTACCTCCTCCTACAATGAGCAGTTCTTC
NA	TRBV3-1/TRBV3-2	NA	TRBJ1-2	CASSQDSGTQDGYTF	TGTGCCAGCAGCCAAGATTCCGGGACACAGGACGGCTACACCTTC
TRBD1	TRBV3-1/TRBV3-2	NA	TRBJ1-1	CASSSQGGAFPTEAFF	TGTGCCAGCAGCTCACAGGGGGGCGCGTTCCCCACTGAAGCTTTCTTT
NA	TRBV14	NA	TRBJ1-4	CASSQDPRALFF	TGTGCCAGCAGCCAAGATCCCAGGGCTCTGTTTTTT
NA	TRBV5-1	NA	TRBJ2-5	CASSSPAAQYF	TGCGCCAGCAGCTCCCCCGCGGCCCAGTACTTC
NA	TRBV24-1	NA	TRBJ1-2	CATSDQSGYTF	TGTGCCACCAGTGATCAGTCGGGCTACACCTTC
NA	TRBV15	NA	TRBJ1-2	CATSREDTGNYGYTF	TGTGCCACCAGCAGAGAAGATACGGGGAACTATGGCTACACCTTC
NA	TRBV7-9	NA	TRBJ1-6	CASSLASGNSPLHF	TGTGCCAGCAGCTTAGCTTCGGGAAATTCACCCCTCCACTTT
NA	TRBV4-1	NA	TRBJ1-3	CASSQEAMVGGKGNTIYF	TGCGCCAGCAGCCAAGAAGCAATGGTAGGGGGTAAAGGAAACACCATATATTTT
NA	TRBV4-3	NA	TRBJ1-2	CASSPSKGGYGYTF	TGCGCCAGCAGCCCTTCCAAGGGAGGTTATGGCTACACCTTC
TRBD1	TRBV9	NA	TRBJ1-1	CASSGPGTEVTEAFF	TGTGCCAGCAGCGGCCCCGGGACAGAGGTTACTGAAGCTTTCTTT
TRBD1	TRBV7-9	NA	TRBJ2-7	CASSTTWDRGYEQYF	TGTGCCAGCAGCACCACCTGGGACAGGGGCTACGAGCAGTACTTC
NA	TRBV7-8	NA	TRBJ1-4	CASSLTRTAGEKLFF	TGTGCCAGCAGCCTAACGCGAACAGCTGGGGAAAAACTGTTTTTT
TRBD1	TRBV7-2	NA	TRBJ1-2	CASSQTFLMTGDGYTF	TGTGCCAGCAGCCAAACTTTCCTCATGACAGGGGATGGCTACACCTTC
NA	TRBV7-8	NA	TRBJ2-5	CASSSHTGNQETQYF	TGTGCCAGCAGCTCCCACACAGGAAACCAAGAGACCCAGTACTTC
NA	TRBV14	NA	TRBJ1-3	CASSQVHHSGNTIYF	TGTGCCAGCAGCCAAGTACACCACTCTGGAAACACCATATATTTT
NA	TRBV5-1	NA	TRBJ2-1	CASSGVSGYNEQFF	TGCGCCAGCAGCGGGGTGAGCGGTTACAATGAGCAGTTCTTC
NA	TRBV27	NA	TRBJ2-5	CASRLRGGPRGTQYF	TGTGCCAGCAGGTTAAGGGGCGGGCCCAGGGGGACCCAGTACTTC
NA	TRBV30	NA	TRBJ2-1	CAQAGKQFF	TGTGCCCAGGCTGGAAAGCAGTTCTTC
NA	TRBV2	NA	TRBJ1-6	CASSVGGSPLHF	TGTGCCAGCAGTGTAGGAGGCTCACCCCTCCACTTT
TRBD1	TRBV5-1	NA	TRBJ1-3	CASKAPGTGASGNTIYF	TGCGCCAGCAAAGCCCCCGGGACAGGGGCCTCTGGAAACACCATATATTTT
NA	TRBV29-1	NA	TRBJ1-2	CSVQQEGSLGYTF	TGCAGCGTTCAACAGGAGGGTAGTTTAGGCTACACCTTC
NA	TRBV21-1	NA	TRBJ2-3	CASSPKGRGGTTDTQYF	TGTGCCAGCAGCCCCAAAGGTCGCGGGGGGACCACAGATACGCAGTATTTT
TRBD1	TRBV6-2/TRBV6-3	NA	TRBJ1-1	CASSNRGPFNLAFF	TGTGCCAGCAGCAACAGGGGGCCCTTCAATCTGGCTTTCTTT
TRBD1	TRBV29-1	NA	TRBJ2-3	CTLPGGLSTDTQYF	TGCACCCTACCAGGGGGCTTGAGCACAGATACGCAGTATTTT
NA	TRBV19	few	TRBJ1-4	CASSIRDTEEKLFF	TGTGCCAGTAGTATCCGGGACACTGAGGAAAAACTGTTTTTT
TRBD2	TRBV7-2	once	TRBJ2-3	CASSLGLADTQYF	TGTGCCAGCAGCCTGGGACTAGCGGATACGCAGTATTTT
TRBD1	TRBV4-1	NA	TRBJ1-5	CASSQTLTGAARQRIQPQHF	TGCGCCAGCAGCCAAACACTTACAGGGGCCGCGAGGCAAAGGATTCAGCCCCAGCATTTT
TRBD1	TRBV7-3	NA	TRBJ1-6	CASSPTGTGESPLHF	TGTGCCAGCAGCCCAACCGGGACAGGGGAATCACCCCTCCACTTT
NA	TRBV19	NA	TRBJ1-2	CASSPPRTHNYGYTF	TGTGCCAGTAGTCCACCCCGGACACATAACTATGGCTACACCTTC
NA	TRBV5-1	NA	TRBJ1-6	CASSLHPMESPLHF	TGCGCCAGCAGCCTACATCCGATGGAGTCACCCCTCCACTTT
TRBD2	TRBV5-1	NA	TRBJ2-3	CASSLSGGRGDTQYF	TGCGCCAGCAGCTTGAGCGGGGGCCGGGGAGATACGCAGTATTTT
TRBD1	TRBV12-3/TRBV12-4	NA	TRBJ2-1	CASSYQQGSEQFF	TGTGCCAGCAGTTATCAACAGGGGAGTGAGCAGTTCTTC
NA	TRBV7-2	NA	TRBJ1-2	CASSSTQGDGYTF	TGTGCCAGCAGCTCAACCCAAGGAGATGGCTACACCTTC
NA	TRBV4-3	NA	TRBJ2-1	CASSQRGINEQFF	TGCGCCAGCAGCCAACGGGGGATCAATGAGCAGTTCTTC
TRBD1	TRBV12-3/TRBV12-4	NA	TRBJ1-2	CASSTGTVNGYTF	TGTGCCAGCAGTACCGGGACAGTAAACGGCTACACCTTC
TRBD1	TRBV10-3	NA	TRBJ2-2	CAISNDRAGGELFF	TGTGCCATCAGTAACGACAGGGCGGGCGGGGAGCTGTTTTTT